This T cell receptor beta chain was documented in a study of vaccination and CD4 T cells after COVID-19. Of note for this clonotype: Its target is not known.

This CDR3 spans 15 amino acids. The germline CDR1 and CDR2 sequences are LNHDA and SQIVND (reference sequence). V lost 9 bases and J 8 bases, leaving 25 bases between the germline ends. Time point given: late sampling 161 to 241 days after vaccination in a few convalescent patients. As for treatment: roughly 10-day PBMC culture with coronavirus spike peptide pools or control peptides (ViraFEST assay). Antigen-specific T cell expansion with peptide pools preceded TCR sequencing in the ViraFEST approach. Half-medium replacement with fresh IL-2 medium took place on days 3 and 7. Sequencing of the DNA from cultured CD4+ T cells was carried out with the Oncomine TCR Beta short-read assay. TCRdb itself ran the PCR reads through MiXCR, one entry per CDR3 protein. Here the sample spans roughly 15,000 distinct CDR3 sequences, approximately 50% being singletons.

The J gene is TRBJ1-2, the V gene TRBV19, with D maybe TRBD1 (6 bases). This specimen consisted of CD4+ T cells from blood, cultured in vitro, obtained about 7 months after SARS-CoV-2 vaccination. The clonotype comes from a human donor who had recovered from COVID-19. CDR3 in amino acids: CASTPGGHTPRGYTF. The CDR3 nucleotides are TGTGCCAGCACACCCGGGGGACACACCCCGCGGGGCTACACCTTC.